The 5 T cell receptor beta chains below were found in one sample sequenced in a study of blood T cell repertoires in COVID-19. Sequencing was performed with immunoSEQ multiplex PCR; in TCRdb, only in-frame clones are kept and a portion is missing. The sample yields some 350,000 clones, over 70% seen once. Sequencing was done on a sample of PBMCs or T cells enriched from blood (not recorded which). These receptors were collected from a young man who had recovered from COVID-19.

The chain has TRBV11-2 and TRBJ2-1; 7 nucleotides agree with TRBD2. Looked up from germline, CDR1 is SGHAT and CDR2 is FQNNGV. The CDR3 spans 15 residues. With V trimmed by 5 bases and J by 5 bases, 9 bases remained unmatched. This CDR3 reads CASSPRVAGDNEQFF. The CDR3 region has the DNA TGTGCCAGCAGCCCCCGGGTCGCGGGGGACAATGAGCAGTTCTTC.

The rearrangement uses TRBV4-2 and TRBJ1-5, with D uncertain. Trimming removed 2 bases at V and 4 bases at J, with 6 bases between. This CDR3 spans 13 amino acids. Germline-derived CDR1 and CDR2 are LGHNA and YNFKEQ. The chain's CDR3 is CASSQNINQPQHF. The CDR3, as DNA: TGTGCCAGCAGCCAAAATATAAATCAGCCCCAGCATTTT.

This clone occurred once. V and J are TRBV15 and TRBJ2-7; 8 bases are shared with TRBD1. The germline V gene encodes CDR1 LNHNV and CDR2 YYDKDF (reference sequence). The junction had 8 bases not matched to a gene; V was cut back by 5 bases and J by 2 bases. The CDR3 is 15 residues long. The CDR3 loop reads CATSGTGTGTYEQYF. CDR3 in DNA: TGTGCCACCAGCGGAACCGGGACAGGAACCTACGAGCAGTACTTC.

The chain has TRBV28 and TRBJ1-1; no definite D call. The CDR3 runs to 15 residues. V was trimmed by 6 bases and J by 3 bases, leaving 17 bases between them. Germline values: CDR1 MDHEN, CDR2 SYDVKM. DNA for the CDR3: TGTGCCAGCAGATTTATGTGGAGGCGGGACACTGAAGCTTTCTTT. This encodes CASRFMWRRDTEAFF.

The rearrangement links TRBV30 to TRBJ2-1, with 15 bases that match TRBD2. Germline V lookup: CDR1 GTSNPN, CDR2 SVGIG (reference sequence). With V trimmed by 4 bases and J by 9 bases, 19 bases remained unmatched. The CDR3 extends over 19 amino acids. The CDR3 coding sequence is TGTGCCTGGACCCAACCCACCTGGACTAGCGGGGGGGCCGTTGGTGAGCAGTTCTTC. Translating it yields CAWTQPTWTSGGAVGEQFF.